A selection of T cell receptor beta chains follows, all from one sample in a study of human T cells and chemical hapten exposure. TCRdb itself ran the RACE reads through MiXCR, one entry per CDR3 protein. Among tens of thousands of distinct CDR3 sequences, approximately 14% were seen once, and the ten largest hold roughly 4.9%. Specimen: whole blood, collected in connection with sensitization to the hapten diphenylcyclopropenone (DPC). The receptors shown here come from a woman in her forties or fifties with alopecia areata. Some clones in this sample may be carry-over from other donors' samples. CDR3s leave out the opening cysteine and the closing phenylalanine or tryptophan.

CDR3 | V
SARLAGRDTQY | TRBV20-1
ASSPLELRREQF | TRBV7-2
ASSFSGTNTGELF | TRBV7-2
ASSGRTDGEQF | TRBV6-2/TRBV6-3
ASSPGTGNTIY | TRBV28
ASSLRETQY | TRBV5-4
ASSPIVGGRDTGELF | TRBV27
ASSPGTGFGGYT | TRBV5-8
ASSYRWGEIGTEAF | TRBV6-6
ASSSPSRGTAYEQY | TRBV6-6
ASSSQGLGEQY | TRBV12-3/TRBV12-4
ASSSSLTVSTGELF | TRBV7-2
ASSFLAYEQY | TRBV12-3/TRBV12-4
ASSLAPGATTDTQY | TRBV7-2
ASSEPGMSEAF | TRBV10-1
ASSEQGEGPGELF | TRBV11-3
ASRGLAGAGPDTQY | TRBV6-5
SGRRGLPTEAF | TRBV29-1
ASRLSRGGYNEQF | TRBV12-3/TRBV12-4
SVEDPSGRAFADTQY | TRBV29-1
ATSRTGTGNSPLH | TRBV15
AWSGGTAYGYT | TRBV30